These 17 T cell receptor beta chains came from one sample sequenced in a study of cytomegalovirus exposure and HLA in healthy donors. The PCR had 60 Vbeta and 13 Jbeta primers. Clones were sequenced by immunoSEQ multiplex PCR, and TCRdb holds only the in-frame ones, with some missing. Seen here are about 150,000 clones, around 79% observed once, and the top ten hold 5% to 8.5%. The specimen sequenced was PBMCs. Receptors originate from a man aged 35-49 years in good health and CMV-seropositive.

This chain joins TRBV7-9 and TRBJ2-1; no clear D gene. With 5 bases removed from V and 0 bases from J, the gap between germline ends came to 14 bases. The CDR3 sequence is 16 residues long. CDR1 and CDR2 (germline): SEHNR, FQNEAQ (reference sequence). The CDR3, as DNA: TGTGCCAGCAGCCGGTGGCTTAGGAGCTCCTACAATGAGCAGTTCTTC. This codes for CASSRWLRSSYNEQFF.

The chain carries TRBV5-1 and TRBJ2-5; D is uncertain. From germline, CDR1 is SGHRS and CDR2 YFSETQ. The germline V and J ends were trimmed by 5 bases and 2 bases, with 13 bases remaining between them. The CDR3 length is 14 residues. The CDR3 sequence is CASRPQPGQETQYF. The CDR3, as DNA: TGCGCCAGCAGGCCCCAGCCGGGTCAAGAGACCCAGTACTTC. Supplemented by reference TRBV5-1 and TRBJ2-5, the full variable domain reads KAGVTQTPRYLIKTRGQQVTLSCSPISGHRSVSWYQQTPGQGLQFLFEYFSETQRNKGNFPGRFSGRQFSNSRSEMNVSTLELGDSALYLCASRPQPGQETQYFGPGTRLLVL.

This clone ranks as large. The chain employs TRBV5-6 and TRBJ2-7, with D perhaps TRBD2 (5 bases). The CDR3 loop spans 12 amino acids. V lost 0 bases to trimming and J lost 6 bases, with 7 bases between them. CDR1 SGHDT and CDR2 YYEEEE come from the germline V gene. The CDR3 here is CASSLASGEQYF. The CDR3 bases are TGTGCCAGCAGCTTGGCCAGCGGCGAGCAGTACTTC. Combining the CDR3 with reference TRBV5-6 and TRBJ2-7 gives the whole variable domain DAGVTQSPTHLIKTRGQQVTLRCSPKSGHDTVSWYQQALGQGPQFIFQYYEEEERQRGNFPDRFSGHQFPNYSSELNVNALLLGDSALYLCASSLASGEQYFGPGTRLTVT.

This chain connects TRBV28 to TRBJ1-2; a weak D match, TRBD1 (6 bases). This CDR3 region has 13 residues. Germline V gene data show CDR1 as MDHEN and CDR2 as SYDVKM. V was trimmed by 10 bases and J by 2 bases, leaving 14 bases between them. CDR3 in amino acids: CATPGAANYGYTF. CDR3 DNA sequence: TGTGCCACCCCAGGGGCTGCGAACTATGGCTACACCTTC.

This clone appeared a single time. The gene calls are TRBV6-1 and TRBJ2-5, with 15 bases lining up with TRBD2. The CDR3 spans 15 residues. J gave up 5 bases and V 4 bases, and 2 bases lay outside the gene matches. CDR1 and CDR2 from the germline V gene are MNHNS and SASEGT. The CDR3 DNA reads TGTGCCAGCAGTGGGACTAGCGGGAGGGTGGAGACCCAGTACTTC. Translating it yields CASSGTSGRVETQYF.

The J gene is TRBJ2-6, the V gene TRBV27; 7 nucleotides align to TRBD1. V shed 3 bases and J 2 bases; nucleotides not matched to a gene: 1. The CDR3 is 15 residues long. The germline CDR1 and CDR2 sequences are MNHEY and SMNVEV (reference sequence). CDR3 coding DNA: TGTGCCAGCAGTTTCACAGGGGCTGGGGCCAACGTCCTGACTTTC. It encodes CASSFTGAGANVLTF.

This clone has a handful of counts. The V gene is TRBV4-1, the J gene TRBJ1-1; D is unresolved. The germline gives CDR1 MGHRA, CDR2 YSYEKL. The V end lost 0 bases, the J end lost 0 bases, and 5 bases lay between the germline ends. The CDR3 is 14 amino acids. The CDR3, as DNA: TGCGCCAGCAGCCAAGATATCGTGAACACTGAAGCTTTCTTT. Its protein product is CASSQDIVNTEAFF.

This chain uses TRBV6-4 with TRBJ2-5; 9 nucleotides line up with TRBD1. The DNA end is more similar to TRBJ2-7, so the J call may be wrong. From germline, CDR1 is MRHNA and CDR2 SNTAGT. This CDR3 contains 13 residues. The DNA of the CDR3 is TGTGCCAGCAAGACCGGGACAGGGTACGAGCAGTACTTC. The encoded protein is CASKTGTGYEQYF.

The gene calls are TRBV19 and TRBJ2-5; TRBD1 matches at 8 bases. CDR3 length: 14 amino acids. V trimming: 3 bases; J trimming: 5 bases; junction bases outside the gene matches: 5. Germline assignment: CDR1 LNHDA and CDR2 SQIVND (reference sequence). The CDR3 sequence is CASSIQGARETQYF. Here the CDR3 DNA reads TGTGCCAGTAGTATTCAGGGGGCGAGGGAGACCCAGTACTTC. Based on the CDR3 plus reference TRBV19 and TRBJ2-5, the full variable domain is DGGITQSPKYLFRKEGQNVTLSCEQNLNHDAMYWYRQDPGQGLRLIYYSQIVNDFQKGDIAEGYSVSREKKESFPLTVTSAQKNPTAFYLCASSIQGARETQYFGPGTRLLVL.

The chain combines TRBV29-1 with TRBJ1-1; D gene ambiguous. CDR3 size: 11 residues. Between the trimmed V and J ends, which lost 5 bases and 0 bases, there was a span of 4 bases. Germline CDR1 is SQVTM and CDR2 is ANQGSEA. CDR3 in amino acids: CSVNMNTEAFF. The CDR3 DNA is TGCAGCGTTAACATGAACACTGAAGCTTTCTTT.

This sequence joins TRBV6-5 and TRBJ1-5, with a possible D match to TRBD1 (5 bases). The V gene lost 2 bases and the J gene lost 0 bases, with 8 bases spanning the gap. CDR1 MNHEY and CDR2 SVGAGI come from the germline V gene. The CDR3 is 15 residues long. The CDR3 protein is CASSYRQYSNQPQHF. As DNA, the CDR3 is TGTGCCAGCAGTTACCGACAGTATAGCAATCAGCCCCAGCATTTT.

The chain has TRBV6-4 and TRBJ2-1, with 12 bases identical to TRBD2. The CDR3 loop spans 15 amino acids. J was trimmed by 10 bases and V by 5 bases; bases with no gene match: 9. The germline V gene encodes CDR1 MRHNA and CDR2 SNTAGT. The CDR3 region is CASSRLAGGPREQFF. Here the CDR3 DNA reads TGTGCCAGCAGTCGGCTAGCGGGAGGGCCTCGGGAGCAGTTCTTC.

The chain is built from TRBV27 and TRBJ2-7, with 12 positions matching TRBD2. The length of the CDR3 is 13 residues. V trimming: 10 bases; J trimming: 4 bases; junction bases outside the gene matches: 5. CDR1 is MNHEY, CDR2 SMNVEV, per germline (reference sequence). CDR3 protein: CATRTSGTYEQYF. The CDR3 nucleotides read TGTGCCACCAGGACTAGCGGGACGTACGAGCAGTACTTC.

This sequence joins TRBV4-1 and TRBJ2-2; 10 bases are a match to TRBD2. Germline CDR1 MGHRA, CDR2 YSYEKL. V dropped 3 bases and J dropped 1; count of bases not matched to a gene: 5. The CDR3 is 17 residues long. DNA for the CDR3: TGCGCCAGCAGCCACATCTCTAGCGGGAGGAACACCGGGGAGCTGTTTTTT. The encoded protein is CASSHISSGRNTGELFF.

The genes are TRBV11-3 and TRBJ2-1; possible D gene TRBD2, 5 bases. Trimming removed 0 bases at V and 9 bases at J, with 9 bases between. Germline lookup yields CDR1 SGHNT and CDR2 YENEEA. The CDR3 is 13 amino acids. The CDR3 is CASSLDFRGEQFF. DNA for the CDR3: TGTGCCAGCAGCTTAGATTTCCGGGGTGAGCAGTTCTTC.

This clone was observed a few times. This rearrangement joins TRBV6-5 to TRBJ2-5, with TRBD2 matching over 13 bases. Per germline, CDR1 MNHEY and CDR2 SVGAGI. The CDR3 is made up of 16 amino acids. V lost 2 bases to trimming and J lost 2 bases; unmatched junction nucleotides: 2. As DNA, the CDR3 is TGTGCCAGCAGTTACCTGACTAGCGGGAGGCAAGAGACCCAGTACTTC. It yields the protein CASSYLTSGRQETQYF.

The V and J genes are TRBV29-1 and TRBJ2-3; a possible D gene is TRBD1 (5 bases). The germline V gene encodes CDR1 SQVTM and CDR2 ANQGSEA. This CDR3 has 13 residues. Trimming removed 5 bases at V and 1 base at J, with 10 bases between. DNA for the CDR3: TGCAGCGTTCAATTGACAGGCACAGATACGCAGTATTTT. Translation: CSVQLTGTDTQYF.